This is a list of T cell receptor beta chains from one sample in a study of blood T cells in healthy people across ages. In TCRdb, the 5' RACE reads were re-called with MiXCR into one record per CDR3 protein. This table holds 600,000 to 900,000 distinct CDR3 sequences, roughly 24% found once. The same data also went into a second study, on T cells of mothers and their children.

Sequencing used blood. The receptors were sampled from a boy aged 5-17 years in good health. CDR3s include the opening cysteine and the closing phenylalanine or tryptophan. Each record gives: J gene, clone size, D gene, V gene, CDR3 DNA, CDR3 protein. The D gene is left open where the match is weak. For some rows the clone size is stated as once, few or many, or as a class when expanded; others skip it.

j_gene: TRBJ2-7
abundance: -
d_gene: -
v_gene: TRBV29-1
CDR3nt: TGCAGCGTTGTGGAGGGGGGGCCGATGCAGTACTTC
CDR3aa: CSVVEGGPMQYF

j_gene: TRBJ2-2
abundance: -
d_gene: -
v_gene: TRBV6-5
CDR3nt: TGTGCCAGCAGTTACTCCGGGACTCCCTCCGGGGAGCTGTTTTTT
CDR3aa: CASSYSGTPSGELFF

j_gene: TRBJ1-3
abundance: -
d_gene: -
v_gene: TRBV4-1
CDR3nt: TGCGCCAGCAGCCAAGATCCATGGGCGGTGCGTGGAAACACCATATATTTT
CDR3aa: CASSQDPWAVRGNTIYF

j_gene: TRBJ1-4
abundance: few
d_gene: -
v_gene: TRBV24-1
CDR3nt: TGTGCCACCAGTGACCGCCGGGACGGTAATGAAAAACTGTTTTTT
CDR3aa: CATSDRRDGNEKLFF

j_gene: TRBJ2-1
abundance: -
d_gene: TRBD2
v_gene: TRBV4-3
CDR3nt: TGCGCCAGCAGCCAAGAGAATAGCGGGTCCTACAATGAGCAGTTCTTC
CDR3aa: CASSQENSGSYNEQFF

j_gene: TRBJ2-1
abundance: -
d_gene: -
v_gene: TRBV6-6
CDR3nt: TGTGCCAGCAGGACGGACCTCAAGCATGAGCAGTTCTTC
CDR3aa: CASRTDLKHEQFF

j_gene: TRBJ2-7
abundance: -
d_gene: TRBD1
v_gene: TRBV4-1
CDR3nt: TGCGCCAGCAGCCAATACGAAGGCGGGACAGGGTCCTACGAGCAGTACTTC
CDR3aa: CASSQYEGGTGSYEQYF

j_gene: TRBJ2-1
abundance: -
d_gene: TRBD2
v_gene: TRBV30
CDR3nt: TGTGCCTGGAGCCGGGGGGGACTATACAATGAGCAGTTCTTC
CDR3aa: CAWSRGGLYNEQFF

j_gene: TRBJ2-3
abundance: few
d_gene: TRBD2
v_gene: TRBV29-1
CDR3nt: TGCAGCGTTGAACTGCTGCGGGAGGGCACAGATACGCAGTATTTT
CDR3aa: CSVELLREGTDTQYF

j_gene: TRBJ2-2
abundance: -
d_gene: -
v_gene: TRBV6-5
CDR3nt: TGTGCCAGCAGTTACTTTTCCAGGGCCACCGGGGAGCTGTTTTTT
CDR3aa: CASSYFSRATGELFF

j_gene: TRBJ1-2
abundance: -
d_gene: -
v_gene: TRBV29-1
CDR3nt: TGCAGCGTTGACAGGTCCTATGGCTACACCTTC
CDR3aa: CSVDRSYGYTF

j_gene: TRBJ1-2
abundance: -
d_gene: -
v_gene: TRBV10-3
CDR3nt: TGTGCCATCAGTGATCCGAAACTGGATGGCTACACCTTC
CDR3aa: CAISDPKLDGYTF

j_gene: TRBJ2-7
abundance: many
d_gene: -
v_gene: TRBV4-2
CDR3nt: TGTGCCAGCAGCCCCACGGGCCGTTACGAGCAGTACTTC
CDR3aa: CASSPTGRYEQYF

j_gene: TRBJ2-1
abundance: -
d_gene: -
v_gene: TRBV7-9
CDR3nt: TGTGCCAGCACCCAGAGGACGGCCTACAATGAGCAGTTCTTC
CDR3aa: CASTQRTAYNEQFF

j_gene: TRBJ2-7
abundance: -
d_gene: TRBD1
v_gene: TRBV6-1
CDR3nt: TGTGCCAGCAGTGCCGCGGACAGGGATGACGAGCAGTACTTC
CDR3aa: CASSAADRDDEQYF

j_gene: TRBJ2-7
abundance: -
d_gene: -
v_gene: TRBV7-2
CDR3nt: TGTGCCAGCAGCTTGGGGGGGGGCCACGAGCAGTACTTC
CDR3aa: CASSLGGGHEQYF

j_gene: TRBJ1-2
abundance: few
d_gene: -
v_gene: TRBV10-3
CDR3nt: TGTGCCATCACCGAAGGGGGGATCGGCTATGGCTACACCTTC
CDR3aa: CAITEGGIGYGYTF

j_gene: TRBJ2-3
abundance: -
d_gene: -
v_gene: TRBV2
CDR3nt: TGTGCCCGGAAGACGCGGGTTGGAACAGATACGCAGTATTTT
CDR3aa: CARKTRVGTDTQYF

j_gene: TRBJ2-7
abundance: -
d_gene: -
v_gene: TRBV5-1
CDR3nt: TGCGCCAGCAGCCCTCCGGAACGGGGGTCCTACGAGCAGTACTTC
CDR3aa: CASSPPERGSYEQYF

j_gene: TRBJ1-5
abundance: few
d_gene: -
v_gene: TRBV2
CDR3nt: TGTGCCAGCAGCCCCGAGACTCAGCCCCAGCATTTT
CDR3aa: CASSPETQPQHF

j_gene: TRBJ2-2
abundance: -
d_gene: TRBD2
v_gene: TRBV7-9
CDR3nt: TGTGCCAGCAGCCGGACTAGCGGGTCCGGGGAGCTGTTTTTT
CDR3aa: CASSRTSGSGELFF

j_gene: TRBJ2-2
abundance: few
d_gene: TRBD2
v_gene: TRBV6-1
CDR3nt: TGTGCCAGCAGTGGGTTAGCGGGAATGAACACCGGGGAGCTGTTTTTT
CDR3aa: CASSGLAGMNTGELFF

j_gene: TRBJ2-1
abundance: -
d_gene: -
v_gene: TRBV24-1
CDR3nt: TGTGCCACCAGTGCTGTGGAGGGGGCGGCCTACAATGAGCAGTTCTTC
CDR3aa: CATSAVEGAAYNEQFF

j_gene: TRBJ2-5
abundance: few
d_gene: TRBD1
v_gene: TRBV7-3
CDR3nt: TGTGCCAGCAGCTTAAAGGGCCAGGGGGCCTGGGAGACCCAGTACTTC
CDR3aa: CASSLKGQGAWETQYF

j_gene: TRBJ1-6
abundance: -
d_gene: -
v_gene: TRBV3-1
CDR3nt: TGTGCCAGCAGCCAAGATCGACGACCTCTGACACTCTCCTATAATTCACCCCTCCACTTT
CDR3aa: CASSQDRRPLTLSYNSPLHF

j_gene: TRBJ2-3
abundance: few
d_gene: -
v_gene: TRBV6-6
CDR3nt: TGTGCCAGCAGTTACGCGGGGAGAACAGATACGCAGTATTTT
CDR3aa: CASSYAGRTDTQYF

j_gene: TRBJ1-1
abundance: few
d_gene: -
v_gene: TRBV21-1
CDR3nt: TGTGCCAGCAGCCGGGAGAGGGGGAACACTGAAGCTTTCTTT
CDR3aa: CASSRERGNTEAFF

j_gene: TRBJ2-7
abundance: -
d_gene: TRBD2
v_gene: TRBV7-2
CDR3nt: TGTGCCAGCAGCTCGGGACTAGTTAGAGACGAGCAGTACTTC
CDR3aa: CASSSGLVRDEQYF

j_gene: TRBJ2-3
abundance: few
d_gene: -
v_gene: TRBV5-1
CDR3nt: TGCGCCAGCAGCTTGGGACTCCCTTCCGATACGCAGTATTTT
CDR3aa: CASSLGLPSDTQYF

j_gene: TRBJ1-4
abundance: -
d_gene: -
v_gene: TRBV6-5
CDR3nt: TGTGCCAGCAGTTACTCGATGGGGATGGGAGAAAAACTGTTTTTT
CDR3aa: CASSYSMGMGEKLFF

j_gene: TRBJ1-4
abundance: -
d_gene: TRBD1
v_gene: TRBV19
CDR3nt: TGTGCCAGTAGTATAAAGAGGGACAGGATTAATGAAAAACTGTTTTTT
CDR3aa: CASSIKRDRINEKLFF

j_gene: TRBJ1-2
abundance: -
d_gene: -
v_gene: TRBV11-2
CDR3nt: TGTGCCAGCAGCTTAGACCCCGACTCCCTCTATGGCCACACCTTC
CDR3aa: CASSLDPDSLYGHTF

j_gene: TRBJ2-2
abundance: -
d_gene: -
v_gene: TRBV3-1
CDR3nt: TGTGCCAGCAGCCTTACAGGGCCCCGTGGGGAGCTGTTTTTT
CDR3aa: CASSLTGPRGELFF

j_gene: TRBJ1-6
abundance: -
d_gene: TRBD1
v_gene: TRBV15
CDR3nt: TGTGCCATCGGACAGGACTATAATTCACCCCTCCACTTT
CDR3aa: CAIGQDYNSPLHF

j_gene: TRBJ2-3
abundance: -
d_gene: TRBD2
v_gene: TRBV20-1
CDR3nt: TGCAGTGCTAGGACTAGCGGGGGGTTCTCAGATACGCAGTATTTT
CDR3aa: CSARTSGGFSDTQYF

j_gene: TRBJ2-7
abundance: -
d_gene: -
v_gene: TRBV28
CDR3nt: TGTGCCAGCAGCCTGTCAGGGGTAGCCTACGAGCAGTACTTC
CDR3aa: CASSLSGVAYEQYF

j_gene: TRBJ1-4
abundance: -
d_gene: -
v_gene: TRBV7-2
CDR3nt: TGTGCCAGCAGCTGGCAACAGAATGAAAAACTGTTTTTT
CDR3aa: CASSWQQNEKLFF

j_gene: TRBJ2-5
abundance: -
d_gene: -
v_gene: TRBV5-1
CDR3nt: TGCGCCAGCAGCTTGGAACCGGGAGCAGGCCAGTACTTC
CDR3aa: CASSLEPGAGQYF

j_gene: TRBJ1-1
abundance: -
d_gene: -
v_gene: TRBV9
CDR3nt: TGTGCCAGCAGCGTAATGGGGGAAGGGGACACTGAAGCTTTCTTT
CDR3aa: CASSVMGEGDTEAFF

j_gene: TRBJ2-5
abundance: -
d_gene: TRBD2
v_gene: TRBV12-3/TRBV12-4
CDR3nt: TGTGCCAGCAGTTTAGGGGGGGGTTCGTACCAAGAGACCCAGTACTTC
CDR3aa: CASSLGGGSYQETQYF

j_gene: TRBJ2-1
abundance: few
d_gene: TRBD2
v_gene: TRBV6-6
CDR3nt: TGTGCCAGCACCATGAGCGGGGCCTACAATGAGCAGTTCTTC
CDR3aa: CASTMSGAYNEQFF

j_gene: TRBJ2-7
abundance: -
d_gene: TRBD1
v_gene: TRBV3-1
CDR3nt: TGTGCCAGCAGCCATCTGGACAGGGGCCCTAGGTGCGAGCAGTACTTC
CDR3aa: CASSHLDRGPRCEQYF

j_gene: TRBJ2-3
abundance: few
d_gene: -
v_gene: TRBV20-1
CDR3nt: TGCAGTGCTAACGGGGACACAGATACGCAGTATTTT
CDR3aa: CSANGDTDTQYF

j_gene: TRBJ2-7
abundance: -
d_gene: -
v_gene: TRBV7-3
CDR3nt: TGTGCCAGCAGCCCCGGGTCCGCGATGGGGGAGCAGTACTTC
CDR3aa: CASSPGSAMGEQYF

j_gene: TRBJ2-3
abundance: few
d_gene: -
v_gene: TRBV18
CDR3nt: TGTGCCAGCTCACCACCAACTCCCACAGATACGCAGTATTTT
CDR3aa: CASSPPTPTDTQYF

j_gene: TRBJ2-6
abundance: -
d_gene: TRBD1
v_gene: TRBV5-1
CDR3nt: TGCGCCAGCAGCTTCCTGACAGGGGGGTCTTCTGGGGCCAACGTCCTGACCTTC
CDR3aa: CASSFLTGGSSGANVLTF

j_gene: TRBJ2-5
abundance: -
d_gene: -
v_gene: TRBV4-2
CDR3nt: TGTGCCAGCAGCCCCCTTACGGACGGACAAGAGACCCAGTACTTC
CDR3aa: CASSPLTDGQETQYF

j_gene: TRBJ2-5
abundance: few
d_gene: TRBD2
v_gene: TRBV12-3/TRBV12-4
CDR3nt: TGTGCCAGCAGTCCAACTCTAGCGGGGGTACAAGAGACCCAGTACTTC
CDR3aa: CASSPTLAGVQETQYF

j_gene: TRBJ2-7
abundance: -
d_gene: TRBD2
v_gene: TRBV19
CDR3nt: TGTGCCAGTACCCCTGGGCGGACTAGCGGAACCTACGAGCAGTACTTC
CDR3aa: CASTPGRTSGTYEQYF

j_gene: TRBJ1-3
abundance: -
d_gene: -
v_gene: TRBV10-3
CDR3nt: TGTGCCATCAGTCGGGACACTTTGTTTCGGAACACCATATATTTT
CDR3aa: CAISRDTLFRNTIYF